This T cell receptor beta chain was retrieved from a study of cytomegalovirus exposure and HLA in healthy donors. The overall study: Within an early data release were 80 million to 90 million unique TCRs drawn from HLA-typed donors. Study-wide results and caveats: With further analysis later on, most CMV-associated TCR beta chains appeared HLA-restricted. Across donors, presence/absence analyses took sequencing depth to be roughly uniform. About 87% or about 30% of the time was how often most TCR beta V segments were productive, according to an earlier analysis.

Use of 60 Vbeta and 13 Jbeta primers characterized the PCR. Assay: immunoSEQ multiplex PCR; the TCRdb copy retains only in-frame clones and omits some. The sample lists about 160,000 clones; about 85% were seen once. As regards this clone: Antigen specificity is unknown.

The TCR sequence derives from a man between 18 and 29 years old in good health and CMV-seropositive. Specimen: PBMCs.

The CDR3 sequence is CASSSGREPYGYTF. For the CDR3, the DNA is TGCGCCAGCAGCTCTGGGAGGGAACCCTATGGCTACACCTTC. The chain is built from TRBV5-1 and TRBJ1-2; unclear D gene. Trimming took 3 bases from V and 4 from J, leaving 13 bases between them. Germline values: CDR1 SGHRS, CDR2 YFSETQ. CDR3 length: 14 amino acids. Full variable domain (missing parts from reference TRBV5-1 and TRBJ1-2): KAGVTQTPRYLIKTRGQQVTLSCSPISGHRSVSWYQQTPGQGLQFLFEYFSETQRNKGNFPGRFSGRQFSNSRSEMNVSTLELGDSALYLCASSSGREPYGYTFGSGTRLTVV.